These T cell receptor beta chains were read from a single sample in a study of graft-versus-host responses after intestinal transplantation. The table came from immunoSEQ multiplex PCR; TCRdb's copy has only in-frame clones and leaves some out. The sample records about 88,000 clones, approximately 94% being singletons. Their cognate antigens are unknown. The source material was unstimulated CD4+ T cells sorted from spleen or lymph node cells, sampled before transplant. These receptors were collected from a human donor who was the organ donor for an intestinal transplant. Each CDR3 is given with its conserved first and last residue. D genes are given only for firm matches. Clone sizes are given selectively: once, few, many, or a class where the clone is expanded.

abundance: few
j_gene: TRBJ1-2
v_gene: TRBV5-1
d_gene: -
CDR3aa: CASSPGGTNYGYTF
CDR3nt: TGCGCCAGCAGCCCGGGCGGTACTAACTATGGCTACACCTTC

abundance: -
j_gene: TRBJ2-2
v_gene: TRBV5-1
d_gene: -
CDR3aa: CASSPQGYFDTGELFF
CDR3nt: TGCGCCAGCAGCCCCCAAGGGTACTTTGACACCGGGGAGCTGTTTTTT

abundance: -
j_gene: TRBJ1-2
v_gene: TRBV18
d_gene: -
CDR3aa: CASSPTENYGYTF
CDR3nt: TGTGCCAGCTCACCAACGGAGAACTATGGCTACACCTTC

abundance: -
j_gene: TRBJ1-4
v_gene: TRBV28
d_gene: TRBD1
CDR3aa: CASSRTSGGREKLFF
CDR3nt: TGTGCCAGCAGCCGTACCTCAGGGGGAAGGGAAAAACTGTTTTTT

abundance: -
j_gene: TRBJ2-7
v_gene: TRBV19
d_gene: -
CDR3aa: CASSRQLTYEQYF
CDR3nt: TGTGCCAGTAGTCGTCAGTTAACCTACGAGCAGTACTTC

abundance: -
j_gene: TRBJ2-3
v_gene: TRBV28
d_gene: -
CDR3aa: CASSSRGTDTQYF
CDR3nt: TGTGCCAGCAGTTCCCGAGGAACAGATACGCAGTATTTT

abundance: -
j_gene: TRBJ1-1
v_gene: TRBV28
d_gene: TRBD1
CDR3aa: CASSPRQGRVSEAFF
CDR3nt: TGTGCCAGCAGCCCCCGACAGGGTAGGGTCTCTGAAGCTTTCTTT

abundance: -
j_gene: TRBJ1-4
v_gene: TRBV30
d_gene: -
CDR3aa: CAWSVLPGAKLFF
CDR3nt: TGTGCCTGGAGTGTACTCCCGGGGGCGAAACTGTTTTTT

abundance: -
j_gene: TRBJ2-5
v_gene: TRBV29-1
d_gene: TRBD1
CDR3aa: CSGKTGDRGETQYF
CDR3nt: TGCAGCGGAAAGACGGGAGACAGGGGAGAGACCCAGTACTTC

abundance: -
j_gene: TRBJ2-1
v_gene: TRBV25-1
d_gene: -
CDR3aa: CASSEPGARSYNEQFF
CDR3nt: TGTGCCAGCAGTGAACCCGGGGCTAGGTCCTACAATGAGCAGTTCTTC

abundance: -
j_gene: TRBJ2-1
v_gene: TRBV18
d_gene: TRBD2
CDR3aa: CASSPRAGGYNEQFF
CDR3nt: TGTGCCAGCTCACCTAGAGCGGGGGGGTACAATGAGCAGTTCTTC

abundance: -
j_gene: TRBJ2-7
v_gene: TRBV6-1
d_gene: TRBD1
CDR3aa: CASIIGQGFSYEQYF
CDR3nt: TGTGCCAGCATAATTGGACAGGGATTCTCCTACGAGCAGTACTTC

abundance: -
j_gene: TRBJ2-7
v_gene: TRBV9
d_gene: -
CDR3aa: CASGGGPHPHEQYF
CDR3nt: TGTGCCAGCGGGGGGGGCCCTCACCCCCACGAGCAGTACTTC

abundance: -
j_gene: TRBJ1-3
v_gene: TRBV9
d_gene: -
CDR3aa: CASSVDVSSGNTIYF
CDR3nt: TGTGCCAGCAGCGTAGACGTTTCCTCTGGAAACACCATATATTTT

abundance: -
j_gene: TRBJ1-6
v_gene: TRBV5-1
d_gene: -
CDR3aa: CASSLVNSPLHF
CDR3nt: TGCGCCAGCAGCTTGGTTAATTCACCCCTCCACTTT

abundance: -
j_gene: TRBJ1-2
v_gene: TRBV2
d_gene: -
CDR3aa: CASSDWSSANYGYTF
CDR3nt: TGTGCCAGCAGTGATTGGAGCAGTGCTAACTATGGCTACACCTTC

abundance: -
j_gene: TRBJ1-3
v_gene: TRBV6-4
d_gene: TRBD1
CDR3aa: CASRGTGSGNTIYF
CDR3nt: TGTGCCAGCAGAGGGACAGGATCTGGAAACACCATATATTTT

abundance: -
j_gene: TRBJ2-7
v_gene: TRBV18
d_gene: TRBD1
CDR3aa: CASSTGGRDYEQYF
CDR3nt: TGTGCCAGCTCCACAGGGGGCCGAGACTACGAGCAGTACTTC

abundance: -
j_gene: TRBJ1-4
v_gene: TRBV5-1
d_gene: -
CDR3aa: CASSLEPGVEKLFF
CDR3nt: TGCGCCAGCAGCTTGGAGCCAGGGGTAGAAAAACTGTTTTTT

abundance: -
j_gene: TRBJ2-3
v_gene: TRBV9
d_gene: TRBD2
CDR3aa: CASSSIEFGGGERTPADTQYF
CDR3nt: TGTGCCAGCAGCTCAATTGAGTTTGGCGGGGGAGAGAGAACACCGGCAGATACGCAGTATTTT

abundance: once
j_gene: TRBJ1-3
v_gene: TRBV29-1
d_gene: -
CDR3aa: CSVVLAAAGNTIYF
CDR3nt: TGCAGCGTTGTTTTGGCAGCCGCTGGAAACACCATATATTTT

abundance: -
j_gene: TRBJ2-7
v_gene: TRBV19
d_gene: -
CDR3aa: CASSIGGGTSYEQYF
CDR3nt: TGTGCCAGTAGTATTGGGGGTGGCACCTCCTACGAGCAGTACTTC

abundance: -
j_gene: TRBJ1-1
v_gene: TRBV28
d_gene: -
CDR3aa: CASEGYTEAFF
CDR3nt: TGTGCCAGCGAGGGGTACACTGAAGCTTTCTTT

abundance: -
j_gene: TRBJ1-2
v_gene: TRBV27
d_gene: -
CDR3aa: CASSFRGTSNYGYTF
CDR3nt: TGTGCCAGCAGTTTTCGAGGCACCTCTAACTATGGCTACACCTTC

abundance: -
j_gene: TRBJ1-1
v_gene: TRBV21-1
d_gene: -
CDR3aa: CEGGRTEAFF
CDR3nt: TGTGAAGGGGGGAGGACTGAAGCTTTCTTT

abundance: -
j_gene: TRBJ2-1
v_gene: TRBV7-3
d_gene: -
CDR3aa: CASSLGQGPYNEQFF
CDR3nt: TGTGCCAGCAGCTTAGGTCAGGGACCTTACAATGAGCAGTTCTTC

abundance: -
j_gene: TRBJ2-7
v_gene: TRBV29-1
d_gene: -
CDR3aa: CSVDGGLDEQYF
CDR3nt: TGCAGCGTTGATGGGGGCTTGGACGAGCAGTACTTC

abundance: -
j_gene: TRBJ2-7
v_gene: TRBV27
d_gene: -
CDR3aa: CASSFSDGAYEQYF
CDR3nt: TGTGCCAGCAGTTTCTCCGACGGAGCCTACGAGCAGTACTTC

abundance: -
j_gene: TRBJ1-2
v_gene: TRBV5-1
d_gene: TRBD1
CDR3aa: CTSRNGAGGYGYTF
CDR3nt: TGCACCTCCAGAAATGGAGCAGGGGGCTATGGCTACACCTTC

abundance: -
j_gene: TRBJ2-1
v_gene: TRBV30
d_gene: -
CDR3aa: CAWRRYNEQFF
CDR3nt: TGTGCCTGGAGAAGATACAATGAGCAGTTCTTC

abundance: -
j_gene: TRBJ2-5
v_gene: TRBV10-3
d_gene: -
CDR3aa: CAISESAGSEETQYF
CDR3nt: TGTGCCATCAGTGAGTCGGCAGGGAGTGAAGAGACCCAGTACTTC

abundance: -
j_gene: TRBJ2-5
v_gene: TRBV6-5
d_gene: TRBD2
CDR3aa: CASSGLAGGQETQYF
CDR3nt: TGTGCCAGCAGTGGACTAGCGGGGGGCCAAGAGACCCAGTACTTC

abundance: -
j_gene: TRBJ2-2
v_gene: TRBV6-1
d_gene: TRBD2
CDR3aa: CASTTSVNTGELFF
CDR3nt: TGTGCCAGCACCACTAGCGTGAACACCGGGGAGCTGTTTTTT

abundance: few
j_gene: TRBJ2-7
v_gene: TRBV4-3
d_gene: -
CDR3aa: CASSQLTGVYEQYF
CDR3nt: TGCGCCAGCAGCCAACTAACAGGAGTCTACGAGCAGTACTTC